The rows below give T cell receptor beta chains drawn from one sample of a study of T-cell reconstitution after alpha-beta-depleted transplantation in children. TCRdb processed the PCR reads anew with MiXCR; each CDR3 protein has one entry. The sample lists about 500,000 distinct CDR3 sequences; 32% were seen once. The sample consisted of PBMCs from the stem cell graft donor, taken from the stem cell graft. The receptors derive from a human donor who donated a stem cell graft to a child with aplastic anemia. The conserved cysteine and the conserved F or W are not part of the CDR3 here.

>TRBV5-1|TRBJ1-2
ASSLGTENYGYT
>TRBV18|TRBJ1-1
ASSPLALGEDTEAF
>TRBV20-1|TRBJ1-4
SARDALRVRNEKLF
>TRBV5-6|TRBJ2-2
ASSTGQLANTGELF
>TRBV7-8|TRBJ2-1
ASSLVGGRNEQF
>TRBV2|TRBJ1-5
ASSEAPGQGGQPQH
>TRBV10-3|TRBJ2-5
AISETGTQY
>TRBV30|TRBJ1-2
AWSGGFGYGYT
>TRBV20-1|TRBJ2-3
SASSSGRPRTDTQY
>TRBV6-2/TRBV6-3|TRBJ2-1
ASSYSSVSWVRDIRYNEQF
>TRBV25-1|TRBJ2-1
ASSEFIRELNEQF
>TRBV4-3|TRBJ2-7
ASSQDSLASYEQY
>TRBV19|TRBJ2-2
ASSIQGDTGELF
>TRBV20-1|TRBJ2-5
SGTSQETQY
>TRBV12-3/TRBV12-4|TRBJ2-6
ASSHRGAGANVLT
>TRBV12-3/TRBV12-4|TRBJ2-4
ASSLEASGYRRIQY
>TRBV27|TRBJ2-7
ASSHQGYEQY
>TRBV7-9|TRBJ2-1
ASSEGGASSYNEQF
>TRBV28|TRBJ2-1
ASIMGQGGYNEQF
>TRBV7-6|TRBJ2-7
ASSLSGRLSEQY
>TRBV3-2|TRBJ2-1
ASSQFKRKYSYNEQF
>TRBV25-1|TRBJ2-2
ASRESTGTGTGELF
>TRBV29-1|TRBJ2-1
SVELLAGGSSYNEQF
>TRBV30|TRBJ2-1
AWSSLGGRSYNEQF
>TRBV18|TRBJ1-6
ASSRDRGQSPLH
>TRBV29-1|TRBJ1-1
SAGDSMNTEAF
>TRBV20-1|TRBJ2-1
SARGTSGDSYNEQF
>TRBV20-1|TRBJ2-1
SRGRGWDEQF
>TRBV24-1|TRBJ2-3
ATAEGGNADTQY
>TRBV4-3|TRBJ2-1
ASSQDQGDRGRGRRF
>TRBV29-1|TRBJ2-1
SGRRWDEQF
>TRBV12-3/TRBV12-4|TRBJ2-5
ASLKAGLAGEGETQY
>TRBV6-5|TRBJ1-6
ASSYSIPRGGFSPLH
>TRBV7-9|TRBJ2-5
ASTWGEETQY
>TRBV25-1|TRBJ1-2
ASRDPANYGYT
>TRBV20-1|TRBJ2-5
SARVGRHQETQY
>TRBV6-5|TRBJ1-1
ASSYRDLNTEAF
>TRBV5-6|TRBJ2-3
ASSLAGVGTQY